Each of the 24 T cell receptor beta chains below was sequenced from the same sample in a study of graft-versus-host responses after intestinal transplantation. These TCRs' antigens remain unknown. Assay used: immunoSEQ multiplex PCR; TCRdb lists only in-frame clones, some missing. Seen here are tens of thousands of clones, under 95% observed once, and the top ten hold 2% to 2.5%. This material consisted of unstimulated CD8+ T cells sorted from spleen or lymph node cells, taken before intestinal transplant. The origin of the receptors is a human donor who received an intestinal transplant.

The rearrangement links TRBV27 to TRBJ2-1; 7 nucleotides agree with TRBD2. The V gene's germline CDR1 is MNHEY and CDR2 SMNVEV (reference sequence). With V trimmed by 3 bases and J by 2 bases, 10 bases remained unmatched. This CDR3 comprises 17 residues. This CDR3 reads CASSFGRVGSTYNEQFF. CDR3 nucleotide sequence: TGTGCCAGCAGTTTTGGGAGGGTCGGGTCAACCTACAATGAGCAGTTCTTC.

Written as DNA, the CDR3 is TGTGCCAGCAGCCTAACAGATACGCAGTATTTT. It yields the protein CASSLTDTQYF. V usage is TRBV7-9 and J usage is TRBJ2-3, with D hard to call. V was cut by 5 bases and J by 3 bases, with 3 bases left in between. CDR1 SEHNR and CDR2 FQNEAQ come from the germline V gene (reference sequence). The CDR3 is 11 residues long.

This clone was recorded once. The V and J genes are TRBV27 and TRBJ1-2, with D tentatively TRBD1 (6 bases). This CDR3 has 15 amino acids. Germline V CDR1 and CDR2: MNHEY, SMNVEV (reference sequence). V was shortened by 0 bases and J by 3 bases, with 11 bases between the two germline ends. The CDR3 DNA follows: TGTGCCAGCAGTTTATCTGGGGGCGCTTACTATGGCTACACCTTC. Protein: CASSLSGGAYYGYTF.

This chain connects TRBV25-1 to TRBJ2-7; a possible D gene is TRBD1 (6 bases). The CDR3 has 13 amino acids. Trimming shortened V by 8 bases and J by 5 bases, and 16 bases separated the two germline ends. CDR1 and CDR2 from the germline V gene are MGHDK and SYGVNS. The CDR3 spells CASSHRAGNEQYF. Written as DNA, the CDR3 is TGTGCCAGCTCGCACAGGGCAGGAAACGAGCAGTACTTC.

The chain employs TRBV9 and TRBJ2-7; 10 bases are shared with TRBD1. V shed 4 bases and J 3 bases; nucleotides not matched to a gene: 4. Per the germline V gene, CDR1 is SGDLS and CDR2 is YYNGEE. The CDR3 totals 14 residues. CDR3 bases: TGTGCCAGCAGCTCTAGGGACAGGGGCTACGAGCAGTACTTC. Translation: CASSSRDRGYEQYF.

The chain couples TRBV19 to TRBJ2-1, with 12 bases aligning to TRBD2. This CDR3 contains 15 residues. Germline CDR1 and CDR2: LNHDA and SQIVND (reference sequence). J lost 6 bases, V lost 7 bases, and 7 bases had no gene match. This CDR3 reads CASTRTSGGTNEQFF. The CDR3 nucleotides read TGTGCCAGTACTCGCACTAGCGGGGGGACCAATGAGCAGTTCTTC.

The chain employs TRBV10-2 and TRBJ1-1; 9 bases map to TRBD1. The CDR3 is 17 residues long. V trimming: 5 bases; J trimming: 0 bases; junction bases outside the gene matches: 10. Per the germline V gene, CDR1 is WSHSY and CDR2 is SAAADI. The CDR3 nucleotides read TGCGCCAGCAGTTGGACAGGGGCCCTACGATTGAACACTGAAGCTTTCTTT. This encodes CASSWTGALRLNTEAFF.

The chain uses TRBV5-1 and TRBJ1-4, with 8 bases fitting TRBD1. Germline CDR1 is SGHRS and CDR2 is YFSETQ. The CDR3 totals 17 residues. With V trimmed by 0 bases and J by 8 bases, 12 bases remained unmatched. The CDR3: CASSLEGATGADEKLFF. CDR3 DNA: TGCGCCAGCAGCTTGGAGGGAGCGACAGGGGCGGACGAAAAACTGTTTTTT.

This chain connects TRBV27 to TRBJ2-7; the D gene is possibly TRBD1 (5 bases). CDR1 is MNHEY and CDR2 is SMNVEV in the germline V gene (reference sequence). This CDR3 is 14 amino acids long. V was shortened by 1 base and J by 3 bases, with 10 bases between the two germline ends. As DNA, the CDR3 is TGTGCCAGCAGTTTATTGGGCAGGGACTACGAGCAGTACTTC. Its translation: CASSLLGRDYEQYF.

This chain links TRBV12-5 with TRBJ1-1; no definite D call. The germline gives CDR1 LGHNT, CDR2 FRNRAP. Trimming took off 4 bases at V and 5 bases at J, with 5 bases between the two ends. This CDR3 spans 11 amino acids. The CDR3 DNA is TGTGCTAGTGGTTACGGGACTGAAGCTTTCTTT. Translating gives CASGYGTEAFF.

This chain connects TRBV6-1 to TRBJ2-7; D ambiguous. Per germline, CDR1 MNHNS and CDR2 SASEGT. The CDR3 has 13 amino acids. V lost 1 base to trimming and J lost 3 bases, with 7 bases between them. CDR3 amino acids: CASSEGPSYEQYF. DNA of the CDR3: TGTGCCAGCAGTGAAGGGCCCAGCTACGAGCAGTACTTC.

The chain has TRBV5-6 and TRBJ1-4; D gene unclear. The V and J ends lost 0 bases and 13 bases respectively, with 13 bases between them. The CDR3 is 13 amino acids. CDR1 is SGHDT and CDR2 is YYEEEE in the germline V gene. CDR3 DNA: TGTGCCAGCAGCTTGGCCGGGAATGAAGGACTGTTTTTT. It translates to CASSLAGNEGLFF.

The rearrangement joins TRBV21-1 to TRBJ2-7; the D call TRBD1 from the table was never checked on the DNA. TRBV21-1 corresponds to a pseudogene. CDR3 length: 15 residues. The CDR3 bases are TGTGCCAGCAGCAACGGGACAGGGGAATGGGTCGAGCAGTACTTC. This translates into CASSNGTGEWVEQYF.

The V call is TRBV5-1, the J call TRBJ2-1; D is perhaps TRBD2 (5 bases). Looked up from germline, CDR1 is SGHRS and CDR2 is YFSETQ. With 1 base removed from V and 6 bases from J, the gap between germline ends came to 8 bases. CDR3 size: 13 residues. Written as DNA, the CDR3 is TGCGCCAGCAGCTTGAAGGACTTCAATGAGCAGTTCTTC. Its protein product is CASSLKDFNEQFF.

This sequence joins TRBV5-6 and TRBJ2-1; TRBD1 might be the D (5 bases). The V and J ends lost 2 bases and 8 bases respectively, with 14 bases between them. Germline V CDR1 and CDR2: SGHDT, YYEEEE. The CDR3 contains 14 residues. CDR3 in DNA: TGTGCCAGCAGCTTTAAACATGGGGCGGATGAGCAGTTCTTC. This encodes CASSFKHGADEQFF. The entire variable domain, with the rest obtained from reference TRBV5-6 and TRBJ2-1, is as follows: DAGVTQSPTHLIKTRGQQVTLRCSPKSGHDTVSWYQQALGQGPQFIFQYYEEEERQRGNFPDRFSGHQFPNYSSELNVNALLLGDSALYLCASSFKHGADEQFFGPGTRLTVL.

This clone has just one count. The chain uses TRBV5-4 and TRBJ2-7; D is possibly TRBD2 (5 bases). This CDR3 is 14 amino acids long. Germline lookup yields CDR1 SGHNT and CDR2 YYREEE (reference sequence). Trimming stripped 4 bases from V and 2 bases from J, with 13 bases between. DNA of the CDR3: TGTGCCAGCAGCCCGGACTTTCCGCCCTACGAGCAGTACTTC. This encodes CASSPDFPPYEQYF.

J is TRBJ2-7 and V is TRBV5-1; 10 bases are shared with TRBD1. Germline V gene data show CDR1 as SGHRS and CDR2 as YFSETQ. V was clipped by 4 bases and J by 5 bases; unmatched bases: 9. The CDR3 spans 15 residues. CDR3 nucleotides: TGCGCCAGCAGCGAATGGGACAGGGGAGAAGACGAGCAGTACTTC. It codes for CASSEWDRGEDEQYF.

This chain uses TRBV4-1 with TRBJ1-1; D gene ambiguous. The CDR3 has 13 residues. Trimming cost V 0 bases and J 10 bases, with 12 bases left between them. Germline lookup yields CDR1 MGHRA and CDR2 YSYEKL. The CDR3 reads CASSQDLSGIAFF. In DNA form, the CDR3 reads TGCGCCAGCAGCCAAGATCTCTCGGGGATAGCTTTCTTT.

The genes are TRBV18 and TRBJ2-5; possibly TRBD1 for D (6 bases). The germline V gene encodes CDR1 KGHSH and CDR2 LQKENI. The CDR3 consists of 16 residues. V was clipped by 2 bases and J by 5 bases, with 18 bases between them. DNA for the CDR3: TGTGCCAGCTCACCAGTATCCGGACAGAAAGGGGAGACCCAGTACTTC. This sequence encodes CASSPVSGQKGETQYF.

The chain combines TRBV19 with TRBJ2-2; no clear D. The length of the CDR3 is 14 residues. Germline V CDR1 and CDR2: LNHDA, SQIVND (reference sequence). Trimming removed 1 base from V and 4 bases from J, with 7 bases in between. Written as DNA, the CDR3 is TGTGCCAGTAGTATAGGGCCGCTCACCGGGGAGCTGTTTTTT. It encodes CASSIGPLTGELFF.

J is TRBJ1-1 and V is TRBV30, with D hard to call. CDR1 and CDR2 from the germline V gene are GTSNPN and SVGIG (reference sequence). The V end was cut by 6 bases, the J end by 1 base, with 12 bases between. This CDR3 comprises 13 residues. The CDR3 is CACFGLGNTEAFF. CDR3 DNA: TGTGCCTGTTTCGGACTTGGGAACACTGAAGCTTTCTTT.

This chain uses TRBV18 with TRBJ2-2, with D perhaps TRBD1 (6 bases). The CDR3 loop spans 15 amino acids. Trimming removed 4 bases at V and 8 bases at J, with 17 bases between. CDR1 is KGHSH and CDR2 is LQKENI in the germline V gene. The CDR3 loop is CASSRSRQDRGELFF. The CDR3 DNA sequence: TGTGCCAGCTCACGATCACGACAGGATAGGGGGGAGCTGTTTTTT. Drawing the rest from reference TRBV18 and TRBJ2-2, the complete variable domain is NAGVMQNPRHLVRRRGQEARLRCSPMKGHSHVYWYRQLPEEGLKFMVYLQKENIIDESGMPKERFSAEFPKEGPSILRIQQVVRGDSAAYFCASSRSRQDRGELFFGEGSRLTVL.

The J gene is TRBJ2-1, the V gene TRBV13; no clear D. The CDR3 covers 12 residues. V dropped 5 bases and J dropped 2 bases, with 4 bases sitting between them. Germline-derived CDR1 and CDR2 are PRHDT and FYEKMQ (reference sequence). The CDR3 loop is CASSQTYNEQFF. The CDR3 DNA follows: TGTGCCAGCAGCCAGACCTACAATGAGCAGTTCTTC.

The gene calls are TRBV30 and TRBJ2-3, with 9 bases lining up with TRBD2. CDR3 length: 16 residues. V dropped 1 base and J dropped 3; count of bases not matched to a gene: 8. Germline loops: CDR1 GTSNPN, CDR2 SVGIG (reference sequence). The CDR3 sequence is CAWSASGLAGTDTQYF. Written as DNA, the CDR3 is TGTGCCTGGAGTGCGTCGGGACTAGCCGGGACAGATACGCAGTATTTT.